This T cell receptor beta chain stems from a study of T cell responses to AZD1222 COVID-19 vaccine. Findings and caveats of the study: Repertoires in all cases were sampled only once the peak T cell response had passed.

V was pared by 5 bases and J by 0 bases, with 23 bases between. The CDR3 covers 19 residues. Germline CDR1 SEHNR, CDR2 FQNEAQ (reference sequence). Sequenced by immunoSEQ multiplex PCR; TCRdb stores in-frame clones only, minus some. The table records some 120,000 clones, roughly 90% of them present only once. Concerning this clone: Its antigen is currently unknown.

The source of this sequence is an adult in good health. The specimen was peripheral blood, collected on day 0 of AZD1222 vaccination. This chain joins TRBV7-9 and TRBJ2-1; TRBD1 might be the D (6 bases). CDR3: CASSPMVTGTRSSYNEQFF. The CDR3 DNA reads as TGTGCCAGCAGCCCCATGGTTACCGGGACACGGAGCTCCTACAATGAGCAGTTCTTC.